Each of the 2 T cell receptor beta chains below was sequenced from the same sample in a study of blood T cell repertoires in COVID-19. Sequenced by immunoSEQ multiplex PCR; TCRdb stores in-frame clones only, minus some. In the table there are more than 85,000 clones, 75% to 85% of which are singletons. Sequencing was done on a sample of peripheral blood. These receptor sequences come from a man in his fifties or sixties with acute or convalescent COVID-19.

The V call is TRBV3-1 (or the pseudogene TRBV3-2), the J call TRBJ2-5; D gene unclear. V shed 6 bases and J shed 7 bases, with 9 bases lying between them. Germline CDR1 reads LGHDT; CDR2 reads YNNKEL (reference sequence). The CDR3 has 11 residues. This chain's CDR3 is CASSQRGTQYF. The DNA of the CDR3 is TGTGCCAGCAGTCAGAGAGGGACCCAGTACTTC.

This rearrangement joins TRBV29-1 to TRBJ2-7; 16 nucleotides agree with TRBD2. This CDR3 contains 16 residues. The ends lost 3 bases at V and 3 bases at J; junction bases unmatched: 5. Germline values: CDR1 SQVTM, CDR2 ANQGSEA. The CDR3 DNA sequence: TGCAGCGTTGAGGGACTAGCGGGGGGGGAGAGCTACGAGCAGTACTTC. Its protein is CSVEGLAGGESYEQYF.